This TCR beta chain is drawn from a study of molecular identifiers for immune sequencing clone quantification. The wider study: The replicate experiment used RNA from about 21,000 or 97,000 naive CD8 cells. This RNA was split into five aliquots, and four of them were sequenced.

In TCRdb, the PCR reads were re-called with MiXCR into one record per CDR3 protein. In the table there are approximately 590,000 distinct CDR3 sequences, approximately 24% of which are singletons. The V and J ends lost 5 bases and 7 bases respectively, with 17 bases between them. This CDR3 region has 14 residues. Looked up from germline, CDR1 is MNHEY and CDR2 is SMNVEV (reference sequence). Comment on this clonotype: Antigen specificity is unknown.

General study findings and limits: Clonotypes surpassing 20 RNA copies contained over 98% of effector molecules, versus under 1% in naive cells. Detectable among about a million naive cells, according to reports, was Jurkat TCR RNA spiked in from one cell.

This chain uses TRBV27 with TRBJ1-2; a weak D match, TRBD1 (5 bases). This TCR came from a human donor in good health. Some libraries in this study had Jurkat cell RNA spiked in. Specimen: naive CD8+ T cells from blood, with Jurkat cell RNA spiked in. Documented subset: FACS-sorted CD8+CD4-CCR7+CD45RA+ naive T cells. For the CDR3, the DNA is TGTGCCAGCAGTATGTCGGGGACCGGTGCTGGCTACACCTTC. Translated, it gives CASSMSGTGAGYTF.